The 32 T cell receptor beta chains presented below share a single source sample, sequenced in a study of T cells in localized non-small cell lung cancer. Here immunoSEQ multiplex PCR was the method, and the copy in TCRdb shows in-frame clones only, minus some. This sample has 45,000 or so clones, with about 86% found just once. Sequences were derived from PBMCs, sampled before any cancer treatment. Source of these receptors: a man aged 35-75 years with stage II lung adenocarcinoma.

As to this clone: Other DNA sequences in this sample translate to the same CDR3. V usage is TRBV19 and J usage is TRBJ1-1; 8 bases are shared with TRBD1. CDR3 size: 15 residues. Per germline, CDR1 LNHDA and CDR2 SQIVND (reference sequence). Trimming removed 3 bases from V and 0 bases from J; junction bases left unmatched: 3. The CDR3 reads CASSMWTGLNTEAFF. The CDR3 region has the DNA TGTGCCAGTAGTATGTGGACAGGGTTGAACACTGAAGCTTTCTTT.

This chain joins TRBV5-1 and TRBJ2-1; D uncertain. Between the trimmed V and J ends, which lost 0 bases and 0 bases, there was a span of 10 bases. Germline V gives CDR1 SGHRS, CDR2 YFSETQ. The CDR3 covers 16 residues. CDR3 in DNA: TGCGCCAGCAGCTTGGAAAGGGTGTTCTCCTACAATGAGCAGTTCTTC. The encoded protein is CASSLERVFSYNEQFF.

The V call is TRBV27, the J call TRBJ2-3; TRBD1 aligns across 9 bases. The CDR3 consists of 15 residues. Germline V lookup: CDR1 MNHEY, CDR2 SMNVEV (reference sequence). Germline trimming cut 5 bases from V and 6 bases from J; bases unmatched to any gene: 9. CDR3 DNA: TGTGCCAGCAGTCTAATACAGGGGGCGCTTGATACGCAGTATTTT. Translating it yields CASSLIQGALDTQYF.

V gene TRBV28 combines with J gene TRBJ1-2; D remains unclear. V lost 5 bases, J lost 8 bases, and 18 bases lay in between. The CDR3 contains 14 residues. CDR1 and CDR2 (germline): MDHEN, SYDVKM. The CDR3 loop reads CASSLVGFAGGYTF. The CDR3 DNA reads as TGTGCCAGCAGTCTTGTGGGGTTCGCTGGGGGCTACACCTTC.

The chain joins TRBV5-4 to TRBJ1-1; D is uncertain. The CDR3 has 12 amino acids. Germline loops: CDR1 SGHNT, CDR2 YYREEE (reference sequence). Trimming shortened V by 0 bases and J by 7 bases, and 7 bases separated the two germline ends. The DNA for the CDR3 is TGTGCCAGCAGCTTGGTCGGAGGTGAAGCTTTCTTT. Translating it yields CASSLVGGEAFF.

This clone was seen once. The chain combines TRBV11-2 with TRBJ1-2; 7 bases match TRBD1. The CDR3 contains 17 residues. CDR1 is SGHAT and CDR2 is FQNNGV in the germline V gene. V lost 7 bases and J lost 3; bases outside the gene matches: 17. This CDR3 is CASNYKLLQGSYYGYTF. CDR3 DNA sequence: TGTGCCAGCAACTATAAGCTCTTACAGGGGTCCTACTATGGCTACACCTTC.

This clone was observed a single time. The chain couples TRBV2 to TRBJ1-1, with D perhaps matching TRBD1 (5 bases). Germline values: CDR1 SNHLY, CDR2 FYNNEI. The CDR3 has 17 amino acids. The ends were cut back, 6 bases at V and 6 bases at J, with 26 bases in the middle. The CDR3 DNA is TGTGCCAGCAGGCCGCCCGGGACTTTAAAAAGGGATCCTGAAGCTTTCTTT. Translating it yields CASRPPGTLKRDPEAFF.

This clone was observed once. The chain uses TRBV5-4 and TRBJ2-5, with 8 bases lining up with TRBD2. V lost 0 bases, J lost 2 bases, and 3 bases stayed unmatched. This CDR3 has 15 amino acids. The germline gives CDR1 SGHNT, CDR2 YYREEE (reference sequence). The CDR3 loop reads CASSLEGLAQETQYF. CDR3 sequence (DNA): TGTGCCAGCAGCTTGGAAGGACTAGCACAAGAGACCCAGTACTTC.

V is TRBV19 and J is TRBJ1-6, with a weak D call TRBD1 (6 bases). CDR1 is LNHDA, CDR2 SQIVND, per germline (reference sequence). V shed 3 bases and J shed 8 bases, with 17 bases lying between them. The CDR3 spans 16 residues. The CDR3 region is CASSMFGVGGYSPLHF. CDR3 bases: TGTGCCAGTAGTATGTTCGGGGTAGGGGGTTATTCACCCCTCCACTTT. The full variable domain, in which reference TRBV19 and TRBJ1-6 provide the parts outside the CDR3, is DGGITQSPKYLFRKEGQNVTLSCEQNLNHDAMYWYRQDPGQGLRLIYYSQIVNDFQKGDIAEGYSVSREKKESFPLTVTSAQKNPTAFYLCASSMFGVGGYSPLHFGNGTRLTVT.

The chain links TRBV9 to TRBJ1-6; 9 bases line up with TRBD1. V was clipped by 4 bases and J by 10 bases; unmatched bases: 9. This CDR3 has 15 amino acids. The germline gives CDR1 SGDLS, CDR2 YYNGEE. The DNA for the CDR3 is TGTGCCAGCAGCTTCACACAGGGGGCAGAGTCACCCCTCCACTTT. This translates into CASSFTQGAESPLHF.

The chain links TRBV13 to TRBJ2-5; D not certain. Germline V gene lookup returns CDR1 PRHDT and CDR2 FYEKMQ (reference sequence). The germline V and J ends were trimmed by 5 bases and 3 bases, with 10 bases remaining between them. CDR3 size: 13 residues. DNA for the CDR3: TGTGCCAGCAGCGGGCGGCTGAAAGAGACCCAGTACTTC. This translates into CASSGRLKETQYF.

The J gene is TRBJ1-2, the V gene TRBV5-4; 7 bases are shared with TRBD1. This CDR3 comprises 15 residues. The ends lost 0 bases at V and 2 bases at J; junction bases unmatched: 4. Germline CDR1 SGHNT, CDR2 YYREEE (reference sequence). As DNA, the CDR3 is TGTGCCAGCAGCTTGGCCATGGGACAGAACTATGGCTACACCTTC. Protein sequence: CASSLAMGQNYGYTF.

The gene calls are TRBV29-1 and TRBJ2-1; D is possibly TRBD1 (6 bases). V lost 7 bases and J 1 base, leaving 11 bases between the germline ends. Germline CDR1 SQVTM, CDR2 ANQGSEA. The CDR3 spans 13 residues. Here the CDR3 DNA reads TGCAGCGCGGACAGTGGGTCCTACAATGAGCAGTTCTTC. It translates to CSADSGSYNEQFF.

Worth noting for this clone: With a much larger clone just one base away, this may be a read error. Other DNA sequences in this sample translate to the same CDR3. The V gene is TRBV5-6, the J gene TRBJ1-4; the D is unclear. Trimming took 2 bases from V and 0 from J, leaving 5 bases between them. Germline assignment: CDR1 SGHDT and CDR2 YYEEEE. The CDR3 is 14 residues long. The CDR3 reads CASSLIATNEKLFF. The CDR3 region has the DNA TGTGCCAGCAGCTTAATTGCAACTAATGAAAAACTGTTTTTT. Combining the CDR3 with reference TRBV5-6 and TRBJ1-4 gives the whole variable domain DAGVTQSPTHLIKTRGQQVTLRCSPKSGHDTVSWYQQALGQGPQFIFQYYEEEERQRGNFPDRFSGHQFPNYSSELNVNALLLGDSALYLCASSLIATNEKLFFGSGTQLSVL.

V usage is TRBV29-1 and J usage is TRBJ1-5; D gene uncertain. V lost 4 bases and J 3 bases, leaving 10 bases between the germline ends. Germline V CDR1 and CDR2: SQVTM, ANQGSEA. The CDR3 spans 13 residues. CDR3 sequence reads: CSVVERPNQPQHF. The CDR3 DNA sequence: TGCAGCGTTGTCGAGAGACCCAATCAGCCCCAGCATTTT.

The chain carries TRBV6-1 and TRBJ2-5, with D possibly being TRBD2 (5 bases). The germline CDR1 and CDR2 sequences are MNHNS and SASEGT. Trimming removed 10 bases from V and 5 bases from J, with 20 bases in between. The CDR3 totals 14 residues. This CDR3 reads CATSFRDQRETQYF. The CDR3 DNA reads TGTGCCACCTCGTTCCGGGATCAAAGGGAGACCCAGTACTTC.

The chain links TRBV7-2 to TRBJ1-2; perhaps TRBD1 as D (5 bases). This CDR3 has 15 residues. The V gene's germline CDR1 is SGHTA and CDR2 FQGNSA. V dropped 1 base and J dropped 2 bases, with 11 bases sitting between them. CDR3 loop: CASSLGGEQNYGYTF. Written as DNA, the CDR3 is TGTGCCAGCAGCTTAGGGGGCGAACAAAACTATGGCTACACCTTC.

The genes are TRBV18 and TRBJ2-3; D is possibly TRBD1 (6 bases). V shed 4 bases and J shed 5 bases, with 13 bases lying between them. The CDR3 runs 14 residues. Per germline, CDR1 KGHSH and CDR2 LQKENI. The CDR3 bases are TGTGCCAGCTCACAGGTGGGGGCAGGAGATACGCAGTATTTT. Protein: CASSQVGAGDTQYF.

The CDR3 DNA reads TGTGCCAGTAGTATAAGCCGTTTTAATGAAAAACTGTTTTTT. This encodes CASSISRFNEKLFF. The chain couples TRBV19 to TRBJ1-4; D is uncertain. V lost 2 bases to trimming and J lost 4 bases, with 8 bases between them. The germline V gene has CDR1 LNHDA and CDR2 SQIVND (reference sequence). The CDR3 runs 14 residues. Complete variable domain (other parts from reference TRBV19 and TRBJ1-4): DGGITQSPKYLFRKEGQNVTLSCEQNLNHDAMYWYRQDPGQGLRLIYYSQIVNDFQKGDIAEGYSVSREKKESFPLTVTSAQKNPTAFYLCASSISRFNEKLFFGSGTQLSVL.

The chain links TRBV4-1 to TRBJ1-1; D is possibly TRBD1 (5 bases). This CDR3 contains 13 residues. Germline-derived CDR1 and CDR2 are MGHRA and YSYEKL. Trimming took off 3 bases at V and 5 bases at J, with 10 bases between the two ends. The CDR3 loop reads CASSQGEWTEAFF. In DNA, the CDR3 is TGCGCCAGCAGCCAGGGGGAATGGACTGAAGCTTTCTTT.

The genes are TRBV9 and TRBJ2-2; D is ambiguous. The V and J ends lost 2 bases and 6 bases respectively, with 2 bases between them. Germline CDR1 and CDR2: SGDLS and YYNGEE. This CDR3 has 11 amino acids. The CDR3 loop reads CASSVPGELFF. In DNA, the CDR3 is TGTGCCAGCAGCGTTCCCGGGGAGCTGTTTTTT.

This sequence joins TRBV2 and TRBJ2-5; no clear D gene. Germline V gene data show CDR1 as SNHLY and CDR2 as FYNNEI. V shed 4 bases and J shed 5 bases, with 11 bases lying between them. CDR3 length: 13 residues. The CDR3 DNA sequence: TGTGCCAGCAGTGTCGGCAGGATGGAGACCCAGTACTTC. Translating gives CASSVGRMETQYF. Complete variable domain (other parts from reference TRBV2 and TRBJ2-5): EPEVTQTPSHQVTQMGQEVILRCVPISNHLYFYWYRQILGQKVEFLVSFYNNEISEKSEIFDDQFSVERPDGSNFTLKIRSTKLEDSAMYFCASSVGRMETQYFGPGTRLLVL.

The chain combines TRBV29-1 with TRBJ2-1; 11 nucleotides agree with TRBD2. The length of the CDR3 is 18 residues. CDR1 and CDR2 (germline): SQVTM, ANQGSEA. J lost 0 bases, V lost 1 base, and 8 bases had no gene match. This chain's CDR3 is CSVEGGLAGGYSYNEQFF. The CDR3 DNA reads TGCAGCGTTGAAGGTGGTCTAGCGGGGGGATACTCCTACAATGAGCAGTTCTTC.

CDR3 sequence reads: CASSVRDSIYNEQFF. The DNA for the CDR3 is TGTGCCAGCAGCGTCCGGGACAGTATCTACAATGAGCAGTTCTTC. V usage is TRBV9 and J usage is TRBJ2-1; 7 bases fit TRBD1. Germline CDR1 and CDR2: SGDLS and YYNGEE. V was clipped by 2 bases and J by 3 bases; unmatched bases: 5. CDR3 length: 15 amino acids.

This clone was counted only a few times. The chain employs TRBV6-5 and TRBJ1-6, with D hard to call. This CDR3 contains 12 residues. Germline V gives CDR1 MNHEY, CDR2 SVGAGI. V gave up 5 bases and J gave up 10 bases, with 9 bases separating them. Here the CDR3 reads CASSGSRSPLHF. CDR3 DNA: TGTGCCAGCAGTGGCAGCCGATCACCCCTCCACTTT.

This rearrangement joins TRBV6-5 to TRBJ2-2; D is uncertain. CDR1 is MNHEY and CDR2 is SVGAGI in the germline V gene. CDR3 size: 13 residues. V lost 7 bases to trimming and J lost 4 bases, with 10 bases between them. The CDR3 DNA follows: TGTGCCAGCACTCTACGGCGCACCGGGGAGCTGTTTTTT. It codes for CASTLRRTGELFF.

V usage is TRBV6-4 and J usage is TRBJ2-1, with TRBD1 as a possible D gene (6 bases). Looked up from germline, CDR1 is MRHNA and CDR2 is SNTAGT. V gave up 5 bases and J gave up 9 bases, with 14 bases separating them. This CDR3 has 13 amino acids. CDR3 nucleotide sequence: TGTGCCAGCAGTAGGGTAGGGGGAAGTGAGCAGTTCTTC. It specifies CASSRVGGSEQFF.

The CDR3 DNA follows: TGTGCCAGCTCGGCTGGCGGAGGAGGCTACGAGCAGTACTTC. Translated, it gives CASSAGGGGYEQYF. This chain connects TRBV18 to TRBJ2-7, with D possibly TRBD2 on 5 matching bases. Between the trimmed V and J ends, which lost 6 bases and 3 bases, there was a span of 15 bases. Germline CDR1 is KGHSH and CDR2 is LQKENI. This CDR3 spans 14 amino acids.

V is TRBV30 and J is TRBJ2-7; TRBD1 aligns across 9 bases. Germline V gene sequence: CDR1 GTSNPN, CDR2 SVGIG (reference sequence). This CDR3 comprises 14 residues. V was pared by 1 base and J by 5 bases, with 6 bases of the junction left unmatched. Written as DNA, the CDR3 is TGTGCCTGGAGTGATCGGGACAGGGTGAACGAGCAGTACTTC. This sequence encodes CAWSDRDRVNEQYF.

The chain employs TRBV2 and TRBJ2-7; possible D gene TRBD2, 6 bases. V dropped 0 bases and J dropped 9 bases, with 6 bases sitting between them. CDR3 size: 11 residues. The germline gives CDR1 SNHLY, CDR2 FYNNEI. The CDR3 DNA reads TGTGCCAGCAGTGAAGCGCGGGGGCAGTACGTC. Translating gives CASSEARGQYV.

The rearrangement links TRBV7-9 to TRBJ2-7; either TRBD1 or TRBD2 may supply D (6 bases each). Germline CDR1 is SEHNR and CDR2 is FQNEAQ (reference sequence). The CDR3 is 12 residues long. Deletions cut 1 base from V and 6 bases from J, with 7 bases between. DNA for the CDR3: TGTGCCAGCAGCTTAGAGGGGGGCGAGCAGTACTTC. Translation gives CASSLEGGEQYF.

The V call is TRBV5-8, the J call TRBJ1-5; 9 bases align to TRBD1. The CDR3 runs to 17 residues. V was pared by 1 base and J by 1 base, with 6 bases of the junction left unmatched. Germline-derived CDR1 and CDR2 are SGHTS and YDEGEE. The chain's CDR3 is CASSLRTGVGSNQPQHF. DNA for the CDR3: TGTGCCAGCAGCTTGAGGACAGGGGTTGGGAGCAATCAGCCCCAGCATTTT.